One sample yielded the 7 T cell receptor beta chains listed below, sequenced in a study of cytomegalovirus exposure and HLA in healthy donors. PCR used 60 Vbeta primers and 13 Jbeta primers. TCRdb keeps only in-frame clones here, not all; method: immunoSEQ multiplex PCR. The table records roughly 150,000 clones, approximately 80% of them present only once. Sequences were obtained from PBMCs. The receptors derive from a woman in her 40s in good health and CMV-seronegative.

This chain links TRBV19 with TRBJ1-4; no clear D. The CDR3 is 14 residues long. Germline CDR1 reads LNHDA; CDR2 reads SQIVND (reference sequence). Between the trimmed V and J ends, which lost 8 bases and 0 bases, there was a span of 10 bases. CDR3 nucleotides: TGTGCCAGTGCCCCGGGTGCAACTAATGAAAAACTGTTTTTT. The encoded protein is CASAPGATNEKLFF.

This chain links TRBV7-2 with TRBJ2-5; 12 bases agree with TRBD2. Germline V gene sequence: CDR1 SGHTA, CDR2 FQGNSA. The CDR3 extends over 17 amino acids. Trimming cost V 7 bases and J 5 bases; bases outside gene matches: 14. The CDR3 DNA follows: TGTGCCAGCAATGGGGCGACTAGCGGGAGATGGATGGAGACCCAGTACTTC. Its translation is CASNGATSGRWMETQYF. The full variable domain, in which reference TRBV7-2 and TRBJ2-5 provide the parts outside the CDR3, is GAGVSQSPSNKVTEKGKDVELRCDPISGHTALYWYRQSLGQGLEFLIYFQGNSAPDKSGLPSDRFSAERTGGSVSTLTIQRTQQEDSAVYLCASNGATSGRWMETQYFGPGTRLLVL.

J is TRBJ1-4 and V is TRBV28; no definite D call. Trimming removed 3 bases at V and 8 bases at J, with 7 bases between. CDR3 length equals 12 residues. Germline values: CDR1 MDHEN, CDR2 SYDVKM. The CDR3 bases are TGTGCCAGCAGTTTGGAGCGGGAAAAACTGTTTTTT. Residues: CASSLEREKLFF. Full variable domain (missing parts from reference TRBV28 and TRBJ1-4): DVKVTQSSRYLVKRTGEKVFLECVQDMDHENMFWYRQDPGLGLRLIYFSYDVKMKEKGDIPEGYSVSREKKERFSLILESASTNQTSMYLCASSLEREKLFFGSGTQLSVL.

This chain uses TRBV7-2 with TRBJ2-1, with 10 bases identical to TRBD2. From germline, CDR1 is SGHTA and CDR2 FQGNSA. The CDR3 totals 13 residues. The V gene end was trimmed by 4 bases and the J gene end by 8 bases; junction bases not matched to a gene: 2. CDR3 nucleotides: TGTGCCAGCAGCTCTAGCGGGGGATATGAGCAGTTCTTC. Translating gives CASSSSGGYEQFF.

The chain couples TRBV5-1 to TRBJ2-7; the D gene is possibly TRBD1 (5 bases). There are 14 residues in the CDR3. The germline V gene has CDR1 SGHRS and CDR2 YFSETQ. The V gene lost 1 base and the J gene lost 2 bases, with 10 bases spanning the gap. The CDR3 DNA reads TGCGCCAGCAGCTTGACAGGTAATACCTACGAGCAGTACTTC. The encoded protein is CASSLTGNTYEQYF. Variable domain in full (rest from reference TRBV5-1 and TRBJ2-7): KAGVTQTPRYLIKTRGQQVTLSCSPISGHRSVSWYQQTPGQGLQFLFEYFSETQRNKGNFPGRFSGRQFSNSRSEMNVSTLELGDSALYLCASSLTGNTYEQYFGPGTRLTVT.

The CDR3 bases are TGTGCCTGGAGTGTAGGGGTTAATGAAAAACTGTTTTTT. Protein sequence: CAWSVGVNEKLFF. The chain joins TRBV30 to TRBJ1-4; possibly TRBD1 for D (5 bases). Germline loops: CDR1 GTSNPN, CDR2 SVGIG (reference sequence). CDR3 length: 13 amino acids. Trimming cost V 0 bases and J 4 bases, with 6 bases left between them.

Regarding this clone: The junction and the germline gene differ at one end; a read error may be behind it. The chain joins TRBV7-9 to TRBJ1-5; 7 bases fit TRBD1. This CDR3 contains 15 residues. Germline V gene data show CDR1 as SEHNR and CDR2 as FQNEAQ (reference sequence). The CDR3 sequence: CSSSPGQNFNQPQHF. CDR3 bases: TGTTCCAGCAGCCCGGGACAGAATTTTAATCAGCCCCAGCATTTT.